A selection of T cell receptor beta chains follows, all from one sample in a study of blood T cell repertoires in COVID-19. Generated by immunoSEQ multiplex PCR, the TCRdb table keeps only in-frame clones and is missing some. This sample yields 450,000 to 500,000 clones, of which more than 85% are seen a single time; around 8% belongs to the top ten. Input material: PBMCs or T cells enriched from blood (not recorded which). The receptors originated from a woman between 55 and 75 years old who had recovered from COVID-19. CDR3s include the opening cysteine and the closing phenylalanine or tryptophan. The D gene is left open where the match is weak. For some rows the clone size is stated as once, few or many, or as a class when expanded; others skip it.

abundance,d_gene,j_gene,v_gene,CDR3aa,CDR3nt
-,TRBD1,TRBJ1-2,TRBV18,CASFRVGRDRGFYGYTF,TGTGCCAGCTTCCGGGTCGGCCGGGACAGGGGATTCTATGGCTACACCTTC
once,-,TRBJ1-6,TRBV19,CASRGESSYNSPLHF,TGTGCCAGTAGGGGAGAGAGCTCCTATAATTCACCCCTCCACTTT
-,-,TRBJ1-2,TRBV6-5,CASRREANYGYTF,TGTGCCAGCAGGCGGGAAGCTAACTATGGCTACACCTTC
-,TRBD1,TRBJ1-6,TRBV6-6,CASSSGTGRGSPLHF,TGTGCCAGCAGTTCCGGGACAGGGAGGGGGTCACCCCTCCACTTT
-,TRBD1,TRBJ1-2,TRBV7-2,CASSLAPPLDPTGGSFGYTF,TGTGCCAGCAGCTTAGCCCCCCCACTAGATCCGACAGGGGGTAGTTTTGGCTACACCTTC
-,TRBD1,TRBJ2-2,TRBV23-1,CASSQRQGAGTGELFF,TGCGCCAGCAGTCAAAGACAGGGGGCAGGCACCGGGGAGCTGTTTTTT
-,-,TRBJ2-6,TRBV6-4,CASSDIPGGPWGANVLTF,TGTGCCAGCAGTGATATCCCGGGGGGCCCCTGGGGGGCCAACGTCCTGACTTTC
-,-,TRBJ1-2,TRBV6-5,CASSYERDSFGYTF,TGTGCCAGCAGTTACGAGAGGGATTCCTTTGGCTACACCTTC
-,-,TRBJ1-2,TRBV5-1,CASSFTGNGYTF,TGCGCCAGCAGCTTCACAGGGAATGGCTACACCTTC
-,-,TRBJ1-1,TRBV6-5,CASIGRGITEAFF,TGTGCCAGCATAGGAAGAGGAATTACTGAAGCTTTCTTT
-,-,TRBJ1-2,TRBV27,CASSLERGSYGYTF,TGTGCCAGCAGTTTAGAGCGGGGAAGCTATGGCTACACCTTC
-,TRBD1,TRBJ1-2,TRBV10-2,CASSPDRGGYTF,TGCGCCAGCAGTCCAGACAGGGGTGGCTACACCTTC
-,TRBD1,TRBJ1-5,TRBV18,CASSRTGGQAQHF,TGTGCCAGCTCACGGACAGGGGGCCAGGCCCAGCATTTT
once,TRBD1,TRBJ1-4,TRBV6-5,CASSPTGGSEKLFF,TGTGCCAGCAGTCCGACAGGGGGAAGTGAAAAACTGTTTTTT
-,-,TRBJ2-5,TRBV5-1,CASSRGIYQETQYF,TGCGCCAGCAGCCGGGGGATTTACCAAGAGACCCAGTACTTC
few,-,TRBJ1-5,TRBV29-1,CSAALGAGGNQPQHF,TGCAGCGCTGCCTTGGGGGCGGGCGGCAATCAGCCCCAGCATTTT
-,-,TRBJ1-1,TRBV28,CASSFGSKMNTEAFF,TGTGCCAGCAGTTTCGGGAGCAAAATGAACACTGAAGCTTTCTTT
-,TRBD1,TRBJ1-2,TRBV27,CASSRDREYGYTF,TGTGCCAGCAGTCGGGACAGGGAGTATGGCTACACCTTC
-,-,TRBJ1-1,TRBV28,CASSPLYTEAFF,TGTGCCAGCAGTCCCCTTTACACTGAAGCTTTCTTT
-,TRBD2,TRBJ2-2,TRBV7-9,CASSRILAETGELFF,TGTGCCAGCAGCCGGATCCTAGCGGAAACCGGGGAGCTGTTTTTT
-,TRBD1,TRBJ1-4,TRBV3-1/TRBV3-2,CASKGTGGVRKLFF,TGTGCCAGCAAGGGGACAGGGGGCGTCAGGAAACTGTTTTTT
few,TRBD1,TRBJ1-1,TRBV7-6,CASSLVGTGNTEAFF,TGTGCCAGCAGCTTAGTCGGGACAGGGAACACTGAAGCTTTCTTT
-,TRBD1,TRBJ2-3,TRBV19,CASSMRGPPVHTQYF,TGTGCCAGTAGTATGAGGGGGCCTCCGGTGCATACGCAGTATTTT
-,TRBD1,TRBJ2-1,TRBV7-2,CASSSPGQPSSRREDEQFF,TGTGCCAGCAGCTCCCCGGGACAGCCGTCTTCGAGGCGTGAGGATGAGCAGTTCTTC
-,-,TRBJ1-2,TRBV5-1,CASSSRVLDGYTF,TGCGCCAGCAGTTCCAGGGTGTTAGATGGCTACACCTTC
-,TRBD1,TRBJ2-2,TRBV30,CAWSPQGAGELFF,TGTGCCTGGAGTCCACAGGGGGCCGGGGAGCTGTTTTTT
-,TRBD2,TRBJ2-3,TRBV4-1,CASSLPTSGGPTDTQYF,TGCGCCAGCAGCCTTCCAACTAGCGGGGGGCCCACAGATACGCAGTATTTT
-,-,TRBJ2-7,TRBV10-3,CAISEGADYEQYF,TGTGCCATCAGTGAGGGGGCAGATTACGAGCAGTACTTC
-,-,TRBJ2-2,TRBV24-1,CATSDPGQTTGELFF,TGTGCCACCAGTGACCCCGGACAGACCACCGGGGAGCTGTTTTTT
-,-,TRBJ2-3,TRBV24-1,CATSDPTGSGTDTQYF,TGTGCCACCAGTGACCCTACAGGGTCGGGCACAGATACGCAGTATTTT
-,TRBD1,TRBJ1-4,TRBV4-1,CAIRTGVRTNEKLFF,TGCGCCATCCGGACAGGGGTGAGAACTAATGAAAAACTGTTTTTT
-,TRBD1,TRBJ1-4,TRBV18,CASSSQRGTANEKLFF,TGTGCCAGCTCATCCCAGCGGGGGACAGCTAATGAAAAACTGTTTTTT
-,TRBD2,TRBJ2-3,TRBV6-5,CASSFRLAGVDTQYF,TGTGCCAGCAGTTTCAGACTAGCGGGGGTAGATACGCAGTATTTT
-,-,TRBJ2-7,TRBV3-1/TRBV3-2,CATAVGLSYEQYF,TGTGCCACCGCCGTGGGGCTTTCCTACGAGCAGTACTTC
-,TRBD2,TRBJ2-4,TRBV3-1/TRBV3-2,CASSPILGGGAGNIQYF,TGTGCCAGCAGCCCGATCCTCGGCGGGGGGGCCGGAAACATTCAGTACTTC
-,-,TRBJ2-1,TRBV2,CASSDPSAASYNEQFF,TGTGCCAGCAGTGACCCCTCTGCGGCATCCTACAATGAGCAGTTCTTC
-,TRBD2,TRBJ2-2,TRBV18,CASRAGAGELFF,TGTGCCAGTCGCGCGGGGGCCGGGGAGCTGTTTTTT
-,-,TRBJ2-2,TRBV7-2,CASSLVRGIVHTGELFF,TGTGCCAGCAGCTTAGTTCGAGGGATCGTACACACCGGGGAGCTGTTTTTT
-,TRBD1,TRBJ2-3,TRBV25-1,CASSDPGQVPDTQYF,TGTGCCAGCAGTGACCCGGGACAGGTCCCAGATACGCAGTATTTT
-,TRBD1,TRBJ1-2,TRBV7-8,CASSSTGTGVGYTF,TGTGCCAGCAGCTCGACGGGGACAGGGGTTGGCTACACCTTC
-,TRBD1,TRBJ2-3,TRBV30,CAWSEDRGTDTQYF,TGTGCCTGGAGTGAGGACAGGGGCACAGATACGCAGTATTTT
-,-,TRBJ1-2,TRBV27,CASSSQQGGGYTF,TGTGCCAGCAGTTCCCAACAGGGTGGGGGCTACACCTTC
few,TRBD1,TRBJ2-2,TRBV4-1,CASSDRGNTGELFF,TGCGCCAGCAGCGACAGGGGGAACACCGGGGAGCTGTTTTTT
-,TRBD1,TRBJ1-1,TRBV11-2,CASSFGQGRRTEAFF,TGTGCCAGCAGCTTCGGACAGGGACGTCGAACTGAAGCTTTCTTT
-,-,TRBJ1-1,TRBV5-8,CASSKPYRDMLTEAFF,TGTGCCAGCAGCAAACCGTACAGGGATATGTTAACTGAAGCTTTCTTT
few,-,TRBJ1-1,TRBV27,CASSLGGMMTEAFF,TGTGCCAGCAGTTTGGGGGGGATGATGACTGAAGCTTTCTTT
-,TRBD1,TRBJ1-1,TRBV18,CASSPRYRGLRGMDTEAFF,TGTGCCAGCTCACCCCGCTACAGGGGGTTAAGAGGGATGGACACTGAAGCTTTCTTT